The clone carrying this T cell receptor beta chain was observed many times. Its antigen is as yet unknown. These data are taken from a study of T-cell reconstitution after alpha-beta-depleted transplantation in children. Findings and caveats of the study: T cells produced anew were the main source of T-cell counts and diversity one year after transplant. At day 60, the high TCRbeta diversity found in some patients originated from recipient T cells and thymic progenitors that had survived. Alpha-beta T cells about two months after transplant reportedly derived from several hundred expanded graft clones.

This sample's TCRbeta library carried unique molecular identifier barcodes. TCRdb redid the calling of the PCR reads with MiXCR, one entry per CDR3 protein. Among over 100,000 distinct CDR3 sequences listed, around 5.9% were seen once. Germline V gene lookup returns CDR1 MDHEN and CDR2 SYDVKM. With 0 bases clipped from V and 2 bases from J, the junction kept 5 bases outside the gene matches. The CDR3 extends over 16 amino acids. The starting material was PBMCs, mostly from graft donor cells, obtained 60 days after TCRalphabeta/CD19-depleted stem cell transplant. The chain employs TRBV28 and TRBJ2-3, with 7 bases fitting TRBD2. This TCR was sampled from a female patient aged 2-9 years who had a stem cell transplant for Fanconi anemia, so the T cells may come from the graft donor. The CDR3 DNA sequence: TGTGCCAGCAGTTTATGGGGTGGGAGGGTCACAGATACGCAGTATTTT. As protein: CASSLWGGRVTDTQYF.